The clone carrying this TCR beta chain was seen many times. The target antigen is unknown. TCRdb called the 5' RACE reads again in MiXCR, with one record for every CDR3 protein. The table lists more than 200,000 distinct CDR3 sequences, around 15% of them singletons, with 3.5% in the top ten. This sample was taken from a study of T-cell memory formation after mild COVID-19. Study background: Clusters were largely donor specific.

Study-level points and caveats: Clones shrinking between day 15 and 85 showed a balanced CD4/CD8 split, and those that grew later tilted toward CD4+.

The CDR3 loop spans 11 amino acids. CDR1 and CDR2 (germline): SGHTA, FQGNSA. Trimming took 3 bases from V and 10 from J, leaving 6 bases between them. The specimen was PBMCs or a T cell subset sorted from them (not recorded which). This TCR was sampled from a man between 18 and 29 years old who had mild COVID-19 (a few samples of this study predate the infection). Cell type and time point are not known. The genes are TRBV7-2 and TRBJ2-2; D not certain. CDR3 bases: TGTGCCAGCAGCTTTTTGGTGGAGCTGTTTTTT. Its protein product is CASSFLVELFF.